These T cell receptor beta chains were read from a single sample in a study of T cell responses to AZD1222 COVID-19 vaccine. Method: immunoSEQ multiplex PCR; TCRdb's copy keeps in-frame clones and lacks some. The sample shows 120,000 or so clones, 80% to 90% of them seen only once. The sequences come from peripheral blood, collected on day 0 of AZD1222 vaccination. These receptors originate from an adult in good health. Both conserved end residues are part of each CDR3. Fields, in order: clone size, J gene, V gene, D gene, CDR3 DNA, CDR3 protein. A D gene is named only where the DNA matches it firmly. Expanded clones are given a class, and other clones once, few, many or no size at all.

once	TRBJ1-5	TRBV18	-	TGTGCCAGCTCCCCCGACAGAAATCAGCCCCAGCATTTT	CASSPDRNQPQHF
-	TRBJ1-2	TRBV30	-	TGTGCCTGGAGGCTCTTGGGGGTTTATGGCTACACCTTC	CAWRLLGVYGYTF
-	TRBJ1-2	TRBV10-2	-	TGCGCCAGCAGTGCCGGGGACACATACTATGGCTACACCTTC	CASSAGDTYYGYTF
-	TRBJ1-2	TRBV12-3/TRBV12-4	-	TGTGCCAGCAGCCCGTTCCAGGGATATGGCTACACCTTC	CASSPFQGYGYTF
few	TRBJ2-1	TRBV10-3	TRBD2	TGTGCCATCAGTGAGGGGACTAGCGGGGCCCCATACAATGAGCAGTTCTTC	CAISEGTSGAPYNEQFF
-	TRBJ2-1	TRBV6-5	-	TGTGCCAGCACCCGAGGGGGGAGTGAGCAGTTCTTC	CASTRGGSEQFF
-	TRBJ1-3	TRBV10-3	-	TGTGCCTCGCGGGCGGTCTCTGGAAACACCATATATTTT	CASRAVSGNTIYF
-	TRBJ1-2	TRBV5-1	-	TGCGCCAGCAGCTTGGAGGGCTATGGCTACACCTTC	CASSLEGYGYTF
-	TRBJ2-1	TRBV11-3	TRBD2	TGTGCCAGCAGCTTAGTGGACGGGGGGGCGAATGAGCAGTTCTTC	CASSLVDGGANEQFF
-	TRBJ2-7	TRBV5-4	TRBD1	TGTGCCAGCAGCTTCCCGGGCCAGGGGGCCCGGGAGCAGTACTTC	CASSFPGQGAREQYF
-	TRBJ2-5	TRBV12-3/TRBV12-4	-	TGTGCCAGCAGTCTGCGGGAGACCCAGTACTTC	CASSLRETQYF
-	TRBJ2-3	TRBV7-9	TRBD2	TGTGCCAGCAGCTTTGATTTTGGGGGGGAGACAGATACGCAGTATTTT	CASSFDFGGETDTQYF
-	TRBJ1-3	TRBV29-1	-	TGCAGCGTTCGGACCCCCCGGAGCGGAAACACCATATATTTT	CSVRTPRSGNTIYF
-	TRBJ2-7	TRBV25-1	TRBD1	TGTGCCAGCAGTGAATGGGACAGGGGGGACGAGCAGTACTTC	CASSEWDRGDEQYF
-	TRBJ1-2	TRBV27	TRBD1	TGTGCCAGCAGCTCCCTAGCACCACAGGGGGCAGATAACTATGGCTACACCTTC	CASSSLAPQGADNYGYTF
-	TRBJ2-7	TRBV6-2/TRBV6-3	-	TGTGCCAGCAGCCTAACAGGGGGAGGGTCCCCCTACGAGCAGTACTTC	CASSLTGGGSPYEQYF
-	TRBJ2-1	TRBV6-5	TRBD2	TGTGCCAGCACCCGGGGGGGCCCTTTGGGGAATGAGCAGTTCTTC	CASTRGGPLGNEQFF
-	TRBJ1-5	TRBV15	-	TGTGCCACCAGCAGAGTACCCCGGGACACCAATCAGCCCCAGCATTTT	CATSRVPRDTNQPQHF
-	TRBJ1-3	TRBV10-1	-	TGCGCCAGCAGTGAGTCAGGAGGGCTTGGAAACACCATATATTTT	CASSESGGLGNTIYF
-	TRBJ1-3	TRBV7-8	TRBD1	TGTGCCAGCAGCTTGGGAGGACAGGGGGCTTCTGGAAACACCATATATTTT	CASSLGGQGASGNTIYF
once	TRBJ2-5	TRBV7-9	-	TGTGCCAGCAGCCCCCTGGGGCAAGAGACCCAGTACTTC	CASSPLGQETQYF
-	TRBJ2-1	TRBV4-3	TRBD2	TGCGCCAGCAGCCAAGCTACCCTTGTTCCGGGGGGGCCTGGCAATGAGCAGTTCTTC	CASSQATLVPGGPGNEQFF
-	TRBJ1-2	TRBV7-2	TRBD1	TGTGCCAGCAGCTTAAGGGACAGCCGGGGCTATGGCTACACCTTC	CASSLRDSRGYGYTF
-	TRBJ2-3	TRBV6-5	-	TGTGCCAGCAGTATTCAGGGGTCTAGCACAGATACGCAGTATTTT	CASSIQGSSTDTQYF
once	TRBJ2-5	TRBV12-3/TRBV12-4	-	TGTGCCAGCTCGGGGGTAGAGACCCAGTACTTC	CASSGVETQYF
-	TRBJ2-1	TRBV3-1/TRBV3-2	-	TGTGCCAGCAGCCAACCTCGACAGCGGAATGAGCAGTTCTTC	CASSQPRQRNEQFF
once	TRBJ2-3	TRBV3-1/TRBV3-2	-	TGTGCCAGCAGCCCCGGAGGCGGGCGTTACACAGATACGCAGTATTTT	CASSPGGGRYTDTQYF
-	TRBJ1-1	TRBV4-1	-	TGCGCCAGCAGCCAAGATGGTCGGGGGGTGGGCACTGAAGCTTTCTTT	CASSQDGRGVGTEAFF
-	TRBJ1-6	TRBV6-5	-	TGTGCCAGCAAGGGACCCTCCTATAATTCACCCCTCCACTTT	CASKGPSYNSPLHF
-	TRBJ2-5	TRBV5-1	-	TGCGCCAGCAGGGCAGACCAAGAGACCCAGTACTTC	CASRADQETQYF
-	TRBJ2-4	TRBV11-2	TRBD1	TGTGCCAGCAGCTGGTTAGGACAGGGGGCAATAAACATTCAGTACTTC	CASSWLGQGAINIQYF
once	TRBJ2-7	TRBV3-1/TRBV3-2	-	TGTGCCAGCAGCCAAGTTGGTGGGGCAGCTTCCTACGAGCAGTACTTC	CASSQVGGAASYEQYF
-	TRBJ1-3	TRBV28	-	TGTGCCAGCAGTGCCCCGGGGTACGGAAACACCATATATTTT	CASSAPGYGNTIYF
-	TRBJ2-7	TRBV5-1	TRBD1	TGCGCCAGCAGCCGGACAGGGGGCATTGACCTAGACGAGCAGTACTTC	CASSRTGGIDLDEQYF
-	TRBJ1-3	TRBV18	TRBD1	TGTGCCAGCTCACCTGGACAGGGGTCTGGAAACACCATATATTTT	CASSPGQGSGNTIYF
-	TRBJ1-1	TRBV5-6	TRBD1	TGTGCCAGCAGCTTGTTCCTCGACAGGGGGAAGAACACTGAAGCTTTCTTT	CASSLFLDRGKNTEAFF
-	TRBJ1-1	TRBV5-1	-	TGCGCCAGCAGCGTAAATTCGGGATCTGAAGCTTTCTTT	CASSVNSGSEAFF
-	TRBJ2-2	TRBV6-2/TRBV6-3	-	TGTGCCAGCAGTTACGACAGGACGATGCCGAACACCGGGGAGCTGTTTTTT	CASSYDRTMPNTGELFF